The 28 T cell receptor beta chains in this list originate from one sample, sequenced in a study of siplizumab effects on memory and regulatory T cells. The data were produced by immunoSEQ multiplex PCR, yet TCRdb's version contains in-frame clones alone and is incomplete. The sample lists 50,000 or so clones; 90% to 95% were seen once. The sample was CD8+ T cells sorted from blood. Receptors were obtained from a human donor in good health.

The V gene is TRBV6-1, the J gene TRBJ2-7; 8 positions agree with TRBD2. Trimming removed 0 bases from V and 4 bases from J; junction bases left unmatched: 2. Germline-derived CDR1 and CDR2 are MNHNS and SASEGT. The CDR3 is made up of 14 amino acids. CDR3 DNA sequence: TGTGCCAGCAGTGAAGCGAGCGGGAGATACGAGCAGTACTTC. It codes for CASSEASGRYEQYF.

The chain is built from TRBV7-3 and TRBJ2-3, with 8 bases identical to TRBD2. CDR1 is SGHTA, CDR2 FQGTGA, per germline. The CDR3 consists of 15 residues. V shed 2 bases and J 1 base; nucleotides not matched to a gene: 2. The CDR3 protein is CASSLAGGRTDTQYF. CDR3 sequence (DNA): TGTGCCAGCAGCTTAGCGGGAGGTCGCACAGATACGCAGTATTTT.

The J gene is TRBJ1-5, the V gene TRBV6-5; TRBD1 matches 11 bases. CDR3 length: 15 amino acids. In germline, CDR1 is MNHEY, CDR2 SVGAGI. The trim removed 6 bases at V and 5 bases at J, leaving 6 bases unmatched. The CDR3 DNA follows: TGTGCCAGCAGGAAAGGACAGGGGGCCCATCAGCCCCAGCATTTT. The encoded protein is CASRKGQGAHQPQHF.

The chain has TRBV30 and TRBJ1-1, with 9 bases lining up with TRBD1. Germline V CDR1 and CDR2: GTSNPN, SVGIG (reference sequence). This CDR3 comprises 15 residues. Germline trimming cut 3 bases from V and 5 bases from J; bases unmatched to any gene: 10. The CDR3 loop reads CAWRSPGTGWTEAFF. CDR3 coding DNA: TGTGCCTGGAGATCGCCGGGGACAGGGTGGACTGAAGCTTTCTTT.

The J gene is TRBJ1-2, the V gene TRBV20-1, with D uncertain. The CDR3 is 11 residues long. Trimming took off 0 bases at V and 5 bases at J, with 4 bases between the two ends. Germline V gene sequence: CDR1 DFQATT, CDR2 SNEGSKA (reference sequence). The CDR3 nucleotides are TGCAGTGCTAGAGAGGGTTATGGCTACACCTTC. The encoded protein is CSAREGYGYTF.

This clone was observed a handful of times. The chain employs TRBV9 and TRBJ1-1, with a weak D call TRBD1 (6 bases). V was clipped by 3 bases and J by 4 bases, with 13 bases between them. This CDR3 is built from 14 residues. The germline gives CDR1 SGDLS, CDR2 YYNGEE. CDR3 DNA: TGTGCCAGCAGCGCAACAGGGTTCGGCACTGAAGCTTTCTTT. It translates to CASSATGFGTEAFF.

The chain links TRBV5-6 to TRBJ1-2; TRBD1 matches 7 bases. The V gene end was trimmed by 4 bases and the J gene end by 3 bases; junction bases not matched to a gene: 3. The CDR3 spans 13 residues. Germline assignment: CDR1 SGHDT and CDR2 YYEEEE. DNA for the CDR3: TGTGCCAGCAGCAGGACAGGTTACTATGGCTACACCTTC. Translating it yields CASSRTGYYGYTF.

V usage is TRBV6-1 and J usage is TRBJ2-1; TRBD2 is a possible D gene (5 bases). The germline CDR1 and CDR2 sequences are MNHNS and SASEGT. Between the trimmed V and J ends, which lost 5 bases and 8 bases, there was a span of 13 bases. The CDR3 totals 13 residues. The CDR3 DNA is TGTGCCAGCAGTCCGAGGGAACGCGATGAGCAGTTCTTC. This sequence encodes CASSPRERDEQFF.

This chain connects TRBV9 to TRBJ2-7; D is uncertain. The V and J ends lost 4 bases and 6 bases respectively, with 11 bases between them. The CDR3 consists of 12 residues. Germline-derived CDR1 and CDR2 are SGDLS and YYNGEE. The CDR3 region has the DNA TGTGCCAGCAGCTCCAGGCTTGGCGAGCAGTACTTC. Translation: CASSSRLGEQYF.

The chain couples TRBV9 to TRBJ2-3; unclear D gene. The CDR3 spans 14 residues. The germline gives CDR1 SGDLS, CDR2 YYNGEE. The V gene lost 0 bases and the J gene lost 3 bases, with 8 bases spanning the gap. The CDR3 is CASSVALGTDTQYF. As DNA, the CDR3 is TGTGCCAGCAGCGTAGCTCTGGGAACAGATACGCAGTATTTT. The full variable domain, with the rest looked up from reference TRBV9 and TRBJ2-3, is DSGVTQTPKHLITATGQRVTLRCSPRSGDLSVYWYQQSLDQGLQFLIQYYNGEERAKGNILERFSAQQFPDLHSELNLSSLELGDSALYFCASSVALGTDTQYFGPGTRLTVL.

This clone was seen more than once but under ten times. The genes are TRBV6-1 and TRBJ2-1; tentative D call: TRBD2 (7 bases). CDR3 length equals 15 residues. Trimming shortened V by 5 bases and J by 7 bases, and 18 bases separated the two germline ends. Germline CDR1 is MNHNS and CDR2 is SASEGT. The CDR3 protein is CASSRSGGGVNEQFF. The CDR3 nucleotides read TGTGCCAGCAGTCGGAGTGGGGGGGGCGTGAATGAGCAGTTCTTC.

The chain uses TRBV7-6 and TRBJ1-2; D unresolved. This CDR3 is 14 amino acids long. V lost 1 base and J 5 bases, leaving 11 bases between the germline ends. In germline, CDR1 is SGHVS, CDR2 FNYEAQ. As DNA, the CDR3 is TGTGCCAGCAGCTTAGGGTCGTCCGATTATGGCTACACCTTC. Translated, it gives CASSLGSSDYGYTF. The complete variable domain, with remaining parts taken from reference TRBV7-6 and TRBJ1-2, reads GAGVSQSPRYKVTKRGQDVALRCDPISGHVSLYWYRQALGQGPEFLTYFNYEAQQDKSGLPNDRFSAERPEGSISTLTIQRTEQRDSAMYRCASSLGSSDYGYTFGSGTRLTVV.

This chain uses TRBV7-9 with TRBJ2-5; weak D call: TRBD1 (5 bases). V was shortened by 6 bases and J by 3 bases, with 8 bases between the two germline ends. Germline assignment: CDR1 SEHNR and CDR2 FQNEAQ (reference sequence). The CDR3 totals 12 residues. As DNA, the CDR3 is TGTGCCAGCAGAGGACAAGAAGAGACCCAGTACTTC. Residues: CASRGQEETQYF. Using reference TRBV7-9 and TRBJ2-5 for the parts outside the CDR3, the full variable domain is DTGVSQNPRHKITKRGQNVTFRCDPISEHNRLYWYRQTLGQGPEFLTYFQNEAQLEKSRLLSDRFSAERPKGSFSTLEIQRTEQGDSAMYLCASRGQEETQYFGPGTRLLVL.

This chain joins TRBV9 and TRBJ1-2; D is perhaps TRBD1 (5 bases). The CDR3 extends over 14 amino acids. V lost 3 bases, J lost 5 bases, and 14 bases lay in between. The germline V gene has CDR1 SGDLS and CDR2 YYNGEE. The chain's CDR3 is CASSASQGMYGYTF. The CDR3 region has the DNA TGTGCCAGCAGCGCCTCGCAGGGCATGTATGGCTACACCTTC. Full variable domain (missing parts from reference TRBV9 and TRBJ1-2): DSGVTQTPKHLITATGQRVTLRCSPRSGDLSVYWYQQSLDQGLQFLIQYYNGEERAKGNILERFSAQQFPDLHSELNLSSLELGDSALYFCASSASQGMYGYTFGSGTRLTVV.

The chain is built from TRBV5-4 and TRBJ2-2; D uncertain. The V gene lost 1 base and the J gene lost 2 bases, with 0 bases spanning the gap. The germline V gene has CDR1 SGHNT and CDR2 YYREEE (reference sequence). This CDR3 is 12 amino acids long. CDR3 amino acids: CASSLNTGELFF. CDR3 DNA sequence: TGTGCCAGCAGCTTGAACACCGGGGAGCTGTTTTTT.

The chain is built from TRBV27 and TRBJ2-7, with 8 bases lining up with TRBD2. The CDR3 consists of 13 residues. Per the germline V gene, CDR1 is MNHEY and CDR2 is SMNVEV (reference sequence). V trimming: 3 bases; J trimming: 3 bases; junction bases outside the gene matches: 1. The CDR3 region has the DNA TGTGCCAGCAGTTTCGGGACTAGCTACGAGCAGTACTTC. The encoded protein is CASSFGTSYEQYF.

In nucleotides, the CDR3 is TGTGCCAGCAGTAGTCGGTGGGACTATGGCTACACCTTC. It codes for CASSSRWDYGYTF. V and J are TRBV2 and TRBJ1-2; D gene uncertain. Trimming removed 5 bases at V and 3 bases at J, with 10 bases between. CDR3 length: 13 residues. Per germline, CDR1 SNHLY and CDR2 FYNNEI. Combining the CDR3 with reference TRBV2 and TRBJ1-2 gives the whole variable domain EPEVTQTPSHQVTQMGQEVILRCVPISNHLYFYWYRQILGQKVEFLVSFYNNEISEKSEIFDDQFSVERPDGSNFTLKIRSTKLEDSAMYFCASSSRWDYGYTFGSGTRLTVV.

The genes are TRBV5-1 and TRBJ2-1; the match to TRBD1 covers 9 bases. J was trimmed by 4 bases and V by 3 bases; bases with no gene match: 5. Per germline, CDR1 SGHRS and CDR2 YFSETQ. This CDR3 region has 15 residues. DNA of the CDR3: TGCGCCAGCAGCTACACAGGGGGCGTTTACAATGAGCAGTTCTTC. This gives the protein CASSYTGGVYNEQFF.

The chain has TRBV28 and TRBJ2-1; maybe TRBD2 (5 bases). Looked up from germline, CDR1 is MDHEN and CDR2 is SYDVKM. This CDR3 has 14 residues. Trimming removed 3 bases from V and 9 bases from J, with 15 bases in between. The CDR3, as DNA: TGTGCCAGCAGTTTTTCCGGGGATTACGCTGAGCAGTTCTTC. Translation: CASSFSGDYAEQFF.

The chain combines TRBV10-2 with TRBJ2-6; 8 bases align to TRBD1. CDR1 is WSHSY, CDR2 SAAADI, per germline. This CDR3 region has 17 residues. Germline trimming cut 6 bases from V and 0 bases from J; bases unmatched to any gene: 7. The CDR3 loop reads CASSWDRTRSGANVLTF. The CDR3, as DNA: TGCGCCAGCAGCTGGGACAGGACGCGCTCTGGGGCCAACGTCCTGACTTTC.

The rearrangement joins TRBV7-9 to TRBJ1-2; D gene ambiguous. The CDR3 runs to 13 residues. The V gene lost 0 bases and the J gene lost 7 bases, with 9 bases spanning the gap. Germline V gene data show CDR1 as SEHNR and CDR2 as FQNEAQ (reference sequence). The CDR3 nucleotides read TGTGCCAGCAGCTTAGCTGGGGATAGTGGCTACACCTTC. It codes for CASSLAGDSGYTF.

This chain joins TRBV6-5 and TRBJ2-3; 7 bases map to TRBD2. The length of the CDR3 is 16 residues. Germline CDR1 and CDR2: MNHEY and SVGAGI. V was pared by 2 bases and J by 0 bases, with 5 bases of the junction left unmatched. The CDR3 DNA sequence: TGTGCCAGCAGTTACCAAGGCGGGGGTAGCACAGATACGCAGTATTTT. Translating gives CASSYQGGGSTDTQYF.

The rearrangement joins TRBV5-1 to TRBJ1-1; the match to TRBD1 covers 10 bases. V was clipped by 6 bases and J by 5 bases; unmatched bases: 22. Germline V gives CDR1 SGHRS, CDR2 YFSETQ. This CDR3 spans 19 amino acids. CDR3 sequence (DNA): TGCGCCAGCACCTTATACCCAACACGAGACCGGGACAGGGGAACTGAAGCTTTCTTT. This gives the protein CASTLYPTRDRDRGTEAFF.

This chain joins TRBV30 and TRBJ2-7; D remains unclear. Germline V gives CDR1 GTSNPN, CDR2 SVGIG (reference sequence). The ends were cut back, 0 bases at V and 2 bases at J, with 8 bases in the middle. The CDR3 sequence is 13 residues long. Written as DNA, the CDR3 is TGTGCCTGGAGTGTTGTAACAACCTACGAGCAGTACTTC. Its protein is CAWSVVTTYEQYF.

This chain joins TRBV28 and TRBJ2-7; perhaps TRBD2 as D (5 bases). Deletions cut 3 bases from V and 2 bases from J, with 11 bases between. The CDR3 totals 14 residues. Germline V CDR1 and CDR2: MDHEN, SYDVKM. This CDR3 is CASSFGLKTYEQYF. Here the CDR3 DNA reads TGTGCCAGCAGTTTTGGACTCAAGACCTACGAGCAGTACTTC.

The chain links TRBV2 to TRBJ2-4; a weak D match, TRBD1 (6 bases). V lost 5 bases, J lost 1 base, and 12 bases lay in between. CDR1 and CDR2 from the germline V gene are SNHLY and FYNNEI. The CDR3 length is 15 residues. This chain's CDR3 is CASSPTGWAKNIQYF. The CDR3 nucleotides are TGTGCCAGCAGTCCAACAGGGTGGGCCAAAAACATTCAGTACTTC.

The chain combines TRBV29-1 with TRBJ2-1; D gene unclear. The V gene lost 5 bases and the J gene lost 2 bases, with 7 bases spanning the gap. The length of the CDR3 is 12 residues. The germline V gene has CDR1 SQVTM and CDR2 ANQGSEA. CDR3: CSVFSTYNEQFF. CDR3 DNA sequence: TGCAGCGTTTTTTCTACCTACAATGAGCAGTTCTTC.

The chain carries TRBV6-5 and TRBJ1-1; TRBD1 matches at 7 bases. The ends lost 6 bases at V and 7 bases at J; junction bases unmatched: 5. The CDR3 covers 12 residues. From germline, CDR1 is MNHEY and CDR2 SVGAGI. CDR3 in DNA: TGTGCCAGCAGCCCCGACAGGGTTGAAGCTTTCTTT. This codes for CASSPDRVEAFF.